These 30 T cell receptor beta chains share one sample of origin, sequenced in a study of CD8+ T cells in alopecia areata. As the sequencing template, cDNA was produced by extracting RNA and reverse transcribing it. The table came from immunoSEQ multiplex PCR; TCRdb's copy has only in-frame clones and leaves some out. In the table there are more than 150,000 clones, about 50% of which are singletons. The sample consisted of CD8+ T cells sorted from blood, taken at week 0. All receptors come from a human donor with alopecia areata.

This clone was found a few times. The chain carries TRBV19 and TRBJ1-6, with D possibly matching TRBD1 (6 bases). CDR1 is LNHDA, CDR2 SQIVND, per germline (reference sequence). V was pared by 7 bases and J by 9 bases, with 13 bases between. The CDR3 contains 13 residues. CDR3 in amino acids: CASMGDTSSPLHF. The CDR3 DNA reads as TGTGCCAGTATGGGGGACACGAGTTCACCCCTCCACTTT.

The chain recombines TRBV13 with TRBJ2-3; D is unresolved. V gave up 6 bases and J gave up 4 bases, with 17 bases separating them. Germline V gene lookup returns CDR1 PRHDT and CDR2 FYEKMQ (reference sequence). The CDR3 covers 15 residues. CDR3 residues: CASSSRPRTSDTQYF. DNA for the CDR3: TGTGCCAGCAGTTCAAGGCCAAGGACCTCAGATACGCAGTATTTT.

In this sample, this clone turned up a few times. The chain joins TRBV29-1 to TRBJ1-1, with D possibly matching TRBD1 (6 bases). The CDR3 length is 13 residues. V lost 5 bases to trimming and J lost 2 bases, with 12 bases between them. Germline loops: CDR1 SQVTM, CDR2 ANQGSEA. The CDR3 spells CSVRQDTNTEAFF. In nucleotides, the CDR3 is TGCAGCGTTAGACAGGACACCAACACTGAAGCTTTCTTT.

The rearrangement uses TRBV7-8 and TRBJ2-3; no firm D call. Germline CDR1 is SGHVS and CDR2 is FQNEAQ. V was pared by 5 bases and J by 0 bases, with 3 bases between. The CDR3 extends over 12 amino acids. The CDR3 protein is CASSNSTDTQYF. For the CDR3, the DNA is TGTGCCAGCAGCAATAGCACAGATACGCAGTATTTT.

Only a few counts were recorded for this clone. V usage is TRBV27 and J usage is TRBJ2-1; maybe TRBD2 (5 bases). Trimming left V 0 bases short and J 5 bases short, with 5 bases between. The CDR3 extends over 13 amino acids. In germline, CDR1 is MNHEY, CDR2 SMNVEV (reference sequence). CDR3 loop: CASSLSGNNEQFF. In DNA form, the CDR3 reads TGTGCCAGCAGTTTATCCGGGAACAATGAGCAGTTCTTC.

This clone came up a few times. The rearrangement joins TRBV29-1 to TRBJ2-1; possible D gene TRBD2, 5 bases. Germline loops: CDR1 SQVTM, CDR2 ANQGSEA. The CDR3 sequence is 13 residues long. The V end lost 1 base, the J end lost 5 bases, and 9 bases lay between the germline ends. For the CDR3, the DNA is TGCAGCGTTGAAGGGTTAGCGAACAATGAGCAGTTCTTC. Amino acid sequence: CSVEGLANNEQFF.

J is TRBJ1-1 and V is TRBV7-6; possibly TRBD1 for D (5 bases). CDR3 length equals 14 residues. Trimming pared 0 bases from V and 4 bases from J, leaving 9 bases between. Looked up from germline, CDR1 is SGHVS and CDR2 is FNYEAQ. The CDR3 region has the DNA TGTGCCAGCAGCTTAGCGCACGGGGGCACTGAAGCTTTCTTT. This gives the protein CASSLAHGGTEAFF.

The chain carries TRBV29-1 and TRBJ2-5; D unresolved. CDR3 length equals 9 residues. Trimming took off 4 bases at V and 4 bases at J, with 1 base between the two ends. Germline loops: CDR1 SQVTM, CDR2 ANQGSEA. DNA for the CDR3: TGCAGCGTTGGAGAGACCCAGTACTTC. It translates to CSVGETQYF. Together with reference TRBV29-1 and TRBJ2-5, the CDR3 gives the full variable domain: SAVISQKPSRDICQRGTSLTIQCQVDSQVTMMFWYRQQPGQSLTLIATANQGSEATYESGFVIDKFPISRPNLTFSTLTVSNMSPEDSSIYLCSVGETQYFGPGTRLLVL.

The J gene is TRBJ1-1, the V gene TRBV4-1, with a tentative D call TRBD1 (6 bases). With 1 base removed from V and 7 bases from J, the gap between germline ends came to 13 bases. This CDR3 is 14 amino acids long. Per germline, CDR1 MGHRA and CDR2 YSYEKL. The CDR3, as DNA: TGCGCCAGCAGCCAAGGATACAGGGAGAATGAAGCTTTCTTT. It specifies CASSQGYRENEAFF.

The chain joins TRBV30 to TRBJ1-1; perhaps TRBD1 as D (5 bases). Germline V CDR1 and CDR2: GTSNPN, SVGIG (reference sequence). The V gene lost 2 bases and the J gene lost 5 bases, with 15 bases spanning the gap. This CDR3 is built from 14 residues. Here the CDR3 DNA reads TGTGCCTGGAGTCTGGGGGAGTTTGGGACTGAAGCTTTCTTT. This codes for CAWSLGEFGTEAFF.

The CDR3 loop reads CASSSYEQYF. The CDR3 DNA is TGTGCCAGCAGTAGCTACGAGCAGTACTTC. This chain connects TRBV25-1 to TRBJ2-7; D uncertain. The ends were cut back, 5 bases at V and 3 bases at J, with 2 bases in the middle. The CDR3 length is 10 residues. Germline lookup yields CDR1 MGHDK and CDR2 SYGVNS.

Sample share makes this clone medium-sized. V and J are TRBV27 and TRBJ2-2; D uncertain. V was trimmed by 3 bases and J by 3 bases, leaving 5 bases between them. This CDR3 region has 13 residues. Germline V gene lookup returns CDR1 MNHEY and CDR2 SMNVEV (reference sequence). In DNA, the CDR3 is TGTGCCAGCAGTTTCCTTCACACCGGGGAGCTGTTTTTT. It is translated as CASSFLHTGELFF.

The CDR3: CASSERIAGGTDTQYF. In DNA form, the CDR3 reads TGTGCCAGCAGCGAGAGAATAGCGGGGGGCACAGATACGCAGTATTTT. The chain is built from TRBV9 and TRBJ2-3, with 9 bases aligning to TRBD2. Germline assignment: CDR1 SGDLS and CDR2 YYNGEE. With 3 bases clipped from V and 1 base from J, the junction kept 6 bases outside the gene matches. The CDR3 loop spans 16 amino acids.

This clone was counted between two and nine times. The rearrangement joins TRBV29-1 to TRBJ1-2; D uncertain. Trimming took 1 base from V and 8 from J, leaving 5 bases between them. The germline CDR1 and CDR2 sequences are SQVTM and ANQGSEA. The CDR3 sequence is 10 residues long. CDR3 in amino acids: CSVEGEGYTF. CDR3 nucleotide sequence: TGCAGCGTTGAAGGGGAAGGCTACACCTTC.

This chain uses TRBV23-1 with TRBJ1-5; D remains ambiguous. TRBV23-1 is known as an ORF, though its function is uncertain. The V end lost 5 bases, the J end lost 1 base, and 9 bases lay between the germline ends. This CDR3 is built from 14 residues. The CDR3 bases are TGCGCCAGCAGTGCCGTTAGGAGCAATCAGCCCCAGCATTTT. Translation gives CASSAVRSNQPQHF.

The chain joins TRBV29-1 to TRBJ2-7; D gene ambiguous. The ends were cut back, 0 bases at V and 6 bases at J, with 9 bases in the middle. The CDR3 length is 12 residues. Germline V gene lookup returns CDR1 SQVTM and CDR2 ANQGSEA. CDR3 nucleotide sequence: TGCAGCGTTGAAGATCTTAAGGGCGAGCAGTACTTC. Its protein is CSVEDLKGEQYF.

The rearrangement uses TRBV15 and TRBJ2-7; 7 bases agree with TRBD1. CDR1 and CDR2 from the germline V gene are LNHNV and YYDKDF (reference sequence). The CDR3 runs to 14 residues. V shed 4 bases, J shed 3 bases, and the junction held 6 bases outside the gene matches. In DNA, the CDR3 is TGTGCCACCAGCATGACCGGGACAGACTACGAGCAGTACTTC. Its translation: CATSMTGTDYEQYF. The full variable domain, completed using reference TRBV15 and TRBJ2-7, is DAMVIQNPRYQVTQFGKPVTLSCSQTLNHNVMYWYQQKSSQAPKLLFHYYDKDFNNEADTPDNFQSRRPNTSFCFLDIRSPGLGDTAMYLCATSMTGTDYEQYFGPGTRLTVT.

The gene calls are TRBV9 and TRBJ2-3, with D possibly TRBD2 on 6 matching bases. V was shortened by 0 bases and J by 4 bases, with 15 bases between the two germline ends. The germline CDR1 and CDR2 sequences are SGDLS and YYNGEE. CDR3 size: 16 residues. For the CDR3, the DNA is TGTGCCAGCAGCGTAGTGTCGAGTAGCGGTGCAGATACGCAGTATTTT. Its protein is CASSVVSSSGADTQYF.

V is TRBV19 and J is TRBJ1-1, with D perhaps matching TRBD1 (5 bases). V lost 9 bases to trimming and J lost 0 bases, with 11 bases between them. This CDR3 is built from 13 residues. Germline CDR1 and CDR2: LNHDA and SQIVND (reference sequence). The CDR3 DNA reads TGTGCCAGCCTGGACACTATGAACACTGAAGCTTTCTTT. Protein product: CASLDTMNTEAFF.

The gene calls are TRBV9 and TRBJ1-2, with D unclear. With 3 bases removed from V and 7 bases from J, the gap between germline ends came to 7 bases. Germline V gene data show CDR1 as SGDLS and CDR2 as YYNGEE. The CDR3 consists of 11 residues. CDR3 residues: CASSASIGYTF. Written as DNA, the CDR3 is TGTGCCAGCAGCGCCTCTATTGGCTACACCTTC.

There are a few counts of this clone. J is TRBJ2-1 and V is TRBV29-1, with unresolved D. Germline V gene sequence: CDR1 SQVTM, CDR2 ANQGSEA. This CDR3 region has 11 residues. The V end was cut by 3 bases, the J end by 9 bases, with 9 bases between. CDR3 DNA: TGCAGCGTTGAGGCCAGAAGTGAGCAGTTCTTC. This gives the protein CSVEARSEQFF.

The chain is built from TRBV9 and TRBJ1-2, with D unresolved. The CDR3 is made up of 15 amino acids. V shed 0 bases and J shed 7 bases, with 16 bases lying between them. The germline gives CDR1 SGDLS, CDR2 YYNGEE. CDR3 amino acids: CASSVATGGHSGYTF. The CDR3 DNA follows: TGTGCCAGCAGCGTAGCTACGGGTGGTCACAGTGGCTACACCTTC.

The V call is TRBV29-1, the J call TRBJ1-2, with D tentatively TRBD1 (5 bases). V was clipped by 7 bases and J by 4 bases, with 10 bases between them. The CDR3 runs 11 residues. Germline V gives CDR1 SQVTM, CDR2 ANQGSEA. The CDR3, as DNA: TGCAGCGCTTCAGGGACCTATGGCTACACCTTC. This codes for CSASGTYGYTF.

As concerns this clone: One junction end disagrees with the germline gene, perhaps due to a read error. V is TRBV5-8 and J is TRBJ2-7; 7 bases are a match to TRBD1. The CDR3 spans 13 residues. CDR1 is SGHTS, CDR2 YDEGEE, per germline. The CDR3 reads CASSPSQGVEQYF. The CDR3 DNA reads as TGCGCCAGCAGCCCCAGTCAGGGGGTCGAGCAGTACTTC.

The V and J genes are TRBV15 and TRBJ1-2; D perhaps matches TRBD1 (5 bases). V dropped 0 bases and J dropped 4 bases, with 12 bases sitting between them. The CDR3 is made up of 15 amino acids. From germline, CDR1 is LNHNV and CDR2 YYDKDF (reference sequence). The CDR3 nucleotides read TGTGCCACCAGCAGAGATCGCCAGGGTGGCTATGGCTACACCTTC. Translation: CATSRDRQGGYGYTF.

V and J are TRBV4-3 and TRBJ1-2; no clear D. Germline CDR1 is LGHNA and CDR2 is YSLEER. The CDR3 is made up of 14 amino acids. Trimming left V 0 bases short and J 7 bases short, with 12 bases between. The DNA of the CDR3 is TGCGCCAGCAGCCAAGACCGGCTCCAGGCTGGCTACACCTTC. Its protein is CASSQDRLQAGYTF.

J is TRBJ2-5 and V is TRBV29-1; 10 nucleotides align to TRBD1. CDR1 is SQVTM, CDR2 ANQGSEA, per germline. V lost 2 bases to trimming and J lost 5 bases; unmatched junction nucleotides: 5. The length of the CDR3 is 14 residues. This CDR3 reads CSVEPTDRGETQYF. As DNA, the CDR3 is TGCAGCGTTGAACCGACGGACAGGGGGGAGACCCAGTACTTC. The variable domain in full, completed from reference TRBV29-1 and TRBJ2-5, reads SAVISQKPSRDICQRGTSLTIQCQVDSQVTMMFWYRQQPGQSLTLIATANQGSEATYESGFVIDKFPISRPNLTFSTLTVSNMSPEDSSIYLCSVEPTDRGETQYFGPGTRLLVL.

This clone appeared once. CDR3 coding DNA: TGCAGCGTTGGTGGGGATGATGAGGCGCTCGGAGAGACCCAGTACTTC. Protein product: CSVGGDDEALGETQYF. The V gene is TRBV29-1, the J gene TRBJ2-5; D gene uncertain. The germline CDR1 and CDR2 sequences are SQVTM and ANQGSEA. The CDR3 is 16 residues long. The V end was cut by 4 bases, the J end by 4 bases, with 22 bases between.

In this sample, this clone turned up once. CDR3 residues: CASSSDPVESTDTQYF. In nucleotides, the CDR3 is TGTGCCAGCAGTTCGGACCCGGTGGAGTCGACAGATACGCAGTATTTT. The rearrangement links TRBV2 to TRBJ2-3; D is ambiguous. Germline V gives CDR1 SNHLY, CDR2 FYNNEI. The CDR3 is 16 residues long. The germline V and J ends were trimmed by 5 bases and 3 bases, with 18 bases remaining between them.

V usage is TRBV27 and J usage is TRBJ2-3, with 9 nucleotides matching TRBD1. The V segment lost 1 base and the J segment 5 bases; nucleotides outside the gene matches: 7. The germline CDR1 and CDR2 sequences are MNHEY and SMNVEV (reference sequence). There are 16 residues in the CDR3. The CDR3 region is CASSLLRDRARDTQYF. DNA of the CDR3: TGTGCCAGCAGTTTATTACGGGACAGGGCAAGAGATACGCAGTATTTT.